The 9 T cell receptor beta chains below were found in one sample sequenced in a study of blood T cell repertoires in COVID-19. Measured with immunoSEQ multiplex PCR; TCRdb has only the in-frame clones, and not every one. The table includes 150,000 to 180,000 clones, roughly 80% detected once. The specimen sequenced was peripheral blood. The source of these receptors is a woman aged 80 or older with acute or convalescent COVID-19.

The chain employs TRBV30 and TRBJ1-1; weak D call: TRBD1 (5 bases). In germline, CDR1 is GTSNPN, CDR2 SVGIG (reference sequence). The CDR3 sequence is 13 residues long. The V end lost 2 bases, the J end lost 2 bases, and 9 bases lay between the germline ends. CDR3 sequence (DNA): TGTGCCTGGAGTCGGACAACTAACACTGAAGCTTTCTTT. Translating gives CAWSRTTNTEAFF.

The chain links TRBV18 to TRBJ1-1; 11 nucleotides line up with TRBD1. Germline V lookup: CDR1 KGHSH, CDR2 LQKENI. The J segment lost 6 bases and the V segment lost 2 bases, leaving 5 bases of the junction unmatched. CDR3 length equals 15 residues. CDR3 in amino acids: CASSPTGQGVSEAFF. The CDR3 DNA follows: TGTGCCAGCTCACCAACGGGACAGGGGGTTTCTGAAGCTTTCTTT.

This chain connects TRBV12-3 or TRBV12-4 to TRBJ1-2; 9 nucleotides line up with TRBD1. CDR3 length: 12 residues. V dropped 5 bases and J dropped 7; count of bases not matched to a gene: 2. The CDR3 nucleotides read TGTGCCAGCAGTCGGGACAGGGCTGGCTACACCTTC. Translation: CASSRDRAGYTF.

This clone was seen only a few times. The chain recombines TRBV7-9 with TRBJ1-2; no clear D gene. Trimming pared 3 bases from V and 4 bases from J, leaving 15 bases between. CDR3 length: 15 amino acids. The germline V gene has CDR1 SEHNR and CDR2 FQNEAQ (reference sequence). The CDR3 here is CASSFTPGLPYGYTF. CDR3 in DNA: TGTGCCAGCAGCTTTACTCCAGGACTTCCCTATGGCTACACCTTC.

The table lists this clone with a count of one. This chain connects TRBV2 to TRBJ1-1; weak D call: TRBD1 (5 bases). V lost 11 bases and J 6 bases, leaving 13 bases between the germline ends. This CDR3 contains 11 residues. CDR1 is SNHLY, CDR2 FYNNEI, per germline. DNA for the CDR3: TGTGCCGGGGGGGGAGGCCCTGAAGCTTTCTTT. Its protein product is CAGGGGPEAFF.

V gene TRBV4-3 combines with J gene TRBJ2-7; TRBD1 is a possible D gene (7 bases). This CDR3 comprises 16 residues. The V end lost 4 bases, the J end lost 2 bases, and 18 bases lay between the germline ends. Germline CDR1 LGHNA, CDR2 YSLEER. The CDR3 spells CASSPRGQGGPYEQYF. CDR3 DNA: TGCGCCAGCAGCCCAAGAGGGCAGGGGGGACCCTACGAGCAGTACTTC.

The V call is TRBV5-1, the J call TRBJ2-2, with TRBD2 as a possible D gene (6 bases). The V gene's germline CDR1 is SGHRS and CDR2 YFSETQ. The CDR3 sequence is 16 residues long. Trimming shortened V by 1 base and J by 5 bases, and 15 bases separated the two germline ends. The CDR3 spells CASSLSGQVPTGELFF. The CDR3 nucleotides are TGCGCCAGCAGCTTGAGCGGGCAGGTGCCAACCGGGGAGCTGTTTTTT. Variable domain in full (rest from reference TRBV5-1 and TRBJ2-2): KAGVTQTPRYLIKTRGQQVTLSCSPISGHRSVSWYQQTPGQGLQFLFEYFSETQRNKGNFPGRFSGRQFSNSRSEMNVSTLELGDSALYLCASSLSGQVPTGELFFGEGSRLTVL.

V and J are TRBV19 and TRBJ1-4; D uncertain. Germline assignment: CDR1 LNHDA and CDR2 SQIVND (reference sequence). V dropped 3 bases and J dropped 15 bases, with 14 bases sitting between them. The CDR3 loop spans 12 amino acids. The DNA of the CDR3 is TGTGCCAGTAGTATGGGCCCTTGGGGAGTGTTTTTT. Its protein product is CASSMGPWGVFF.

The chain joins TRBV19 to TRBJ2-5; 7 bases match TRBD1. The trim removed 4 bases at V and 5 bases at J, leaving 10 bases unmatched. The CDR3 totals 15 residues. Germline CDR1 LNHDA, CDR2 SQIVND (reference sequence). CDR3 in DNA: TGTGCCAGTAGTAGACAGGGTTCGACTTGGGAGACCCAGTACTTC. This gives the protein CASSRQGSTWETQYF.